This T cell receptor (beta chain) appears in the sequencing data of a study of control samples from healthy donors and cancer patients. Produced via immunoSEQ multiplex PCR; TCRdb's table is partial and in-frame only. The sample yields 150,000 to 160,000 clones, 93% seen once. Germline CDR1 reads MDHEN; CDR2 reads SYDVKM. The CDR3 covers 14 residues. V gave up 3 bases and J gave up 4 bases, with 13 bases separating them. The TCR sequence derives from a man aged 50 or older in good health. The V gene is TRBV28, the J gene TRBJ2-7; possibly TRBD1 or TRBD2 for D (5 bases each). Sequenced: blood. In DNA form, the CDR3 reads TGTGCCAGCAGTTTGTATAGGGGAGTTTACGAGCAGTACTTC. This translates into CASSLYRGVYEQYF.